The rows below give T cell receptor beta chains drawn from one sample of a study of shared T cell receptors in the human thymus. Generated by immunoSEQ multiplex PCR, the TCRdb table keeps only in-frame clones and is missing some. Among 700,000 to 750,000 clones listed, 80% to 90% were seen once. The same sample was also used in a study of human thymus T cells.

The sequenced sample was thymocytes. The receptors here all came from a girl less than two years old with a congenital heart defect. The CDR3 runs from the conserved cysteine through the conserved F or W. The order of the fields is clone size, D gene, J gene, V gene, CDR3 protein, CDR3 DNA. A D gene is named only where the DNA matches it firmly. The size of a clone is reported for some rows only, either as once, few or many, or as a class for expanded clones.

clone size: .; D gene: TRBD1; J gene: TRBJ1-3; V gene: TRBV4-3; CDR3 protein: CASRQGQENTIYF; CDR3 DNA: TGCGCCAGCAGACAAGGACAGGAAAACACCATATATTTT
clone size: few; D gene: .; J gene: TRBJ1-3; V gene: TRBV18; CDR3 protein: CASSPSSRLLGNTIYF; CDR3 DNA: TGTGCCAGCTCACCCTCTAGCCGGCTTCTCGGGAACACCATATATTTT
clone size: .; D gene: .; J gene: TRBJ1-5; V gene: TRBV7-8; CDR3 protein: CASSFRGPNQPQHF; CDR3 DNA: TGTGCCAGCAGCTTCAGGGGCCCTAATCAGCCCCAGCATTTT
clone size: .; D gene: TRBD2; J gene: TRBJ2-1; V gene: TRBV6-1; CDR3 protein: CASKRTSEHNEQFF; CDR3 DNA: TGTGCCAGCAAAAGGACTAGCGAACACAATGAGCAGTTCTTC
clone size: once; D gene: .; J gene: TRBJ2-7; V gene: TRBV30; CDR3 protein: CAWNTGDPPLLHTYEQYF; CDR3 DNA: TGTGCCTGGAATACGGGTGATCCTCCCCTCCTACATACCTACGAGCAGTACTTC
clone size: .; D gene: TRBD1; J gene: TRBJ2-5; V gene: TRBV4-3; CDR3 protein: CASSQDRGTVVQETQYF; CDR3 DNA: TGCGCCAGCAGCCAAGATCGAGGGACAGTCGTCCAAGAGACCCAGTACTTC
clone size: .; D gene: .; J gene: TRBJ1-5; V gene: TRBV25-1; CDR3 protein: CASSENSSGGIQPQHF; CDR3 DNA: TGTGCCAGCAGTGAAAATTCCTCGGGGGGCATTCAGCCCCAGCATTTT
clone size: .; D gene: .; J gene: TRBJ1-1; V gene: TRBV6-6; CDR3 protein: CASSYRRIHTEAFF; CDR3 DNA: TGTGCCAGCAGTTACCGCAGAATACACACTGAAGCTTTCTTT
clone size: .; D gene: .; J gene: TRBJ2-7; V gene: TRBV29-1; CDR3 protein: CSVYPYGQQKTSYEQYF; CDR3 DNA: TGCAGCGTTTACCCTTATGGACAGCAAAAGACGTCCTACGAGCAGTACTTC
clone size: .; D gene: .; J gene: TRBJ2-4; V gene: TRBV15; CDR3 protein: CATSQSEVYNKNIQYF; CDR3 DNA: TGTGCCACCAGCCAAAGCGAGGTTTATAACAAAAACATTCAGTACTTC
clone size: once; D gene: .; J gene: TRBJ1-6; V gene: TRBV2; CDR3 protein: CASSEEGRGNSPLHF; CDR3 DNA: TGTGCCAGCAGTGAAGAGGGGCGGGGGAATTCACCCCTCCACTTT
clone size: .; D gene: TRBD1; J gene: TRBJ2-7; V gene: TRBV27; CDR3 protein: CASSFRDRGRYEQYF; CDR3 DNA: TGTGCCAGCAGTTTCCGAGACAGGGGGCGTTACGAGCAGTACTTC
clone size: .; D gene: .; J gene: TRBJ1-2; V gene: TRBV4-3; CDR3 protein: CASSQAFSRRGYGYTF; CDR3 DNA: TGCGCCAGCAGCCAAGCATTTAGCAGACGTGGCTATGGCTACACCTTC
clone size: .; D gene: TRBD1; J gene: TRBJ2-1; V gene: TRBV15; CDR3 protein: CATSRGGQGNNEQFF; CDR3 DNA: TGTGCCACCAGCCGGGGGGGACAGGGGAACAATGAGCAGTTCTTC
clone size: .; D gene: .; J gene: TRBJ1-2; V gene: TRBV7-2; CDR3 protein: CASSFLDSIYGYTF; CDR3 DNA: TGTGCCAGCAGCTTCCTGGACAGTATCTATGGCTACACCTTC
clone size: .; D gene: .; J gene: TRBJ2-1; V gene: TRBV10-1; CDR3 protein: CASSHPGNLGNEQFF; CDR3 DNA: TGCGCCAGCAGTCATCCCGGGAATTTAGGCAATGAGCAGTTCTTC
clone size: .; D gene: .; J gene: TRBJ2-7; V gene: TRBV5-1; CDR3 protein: CASSLVTTRLGSYEQYF; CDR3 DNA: TGCGCCAGCAGCTTGGTGACTACTAGGTTGGGATCCTACGAGCAGTACTTC
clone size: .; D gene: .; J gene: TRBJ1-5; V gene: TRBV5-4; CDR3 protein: CASSGGQGKPQHF; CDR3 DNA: TGTGCCAGCAGCGGGGGTCAGGGGAAGCCCCAGCATTTT
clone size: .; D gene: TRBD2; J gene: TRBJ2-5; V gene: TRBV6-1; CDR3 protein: CASSARLAGVETQYF; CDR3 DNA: TGTGCCAGCAGCGCCCGACTAGCGGGGGTAGAGACCCAGTACTTC
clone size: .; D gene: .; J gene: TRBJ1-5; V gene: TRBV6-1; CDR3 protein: CASSEDLMRGLNQPQHF; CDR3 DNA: TGTGCCAGCAGTGAAGACCTAATGAGAGGTCTCAATCAGCCCCAGCATTTT
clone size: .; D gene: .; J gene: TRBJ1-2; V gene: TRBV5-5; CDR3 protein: CASSLECKGNYGYTF; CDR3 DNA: TGTGCCAGCAGCTTGGAGTGTAAGGGGAACTATGGCTACACCTTC